This T cell receptor (beta chain) originates from a study of blood T cell repertoires in COVID-19. Methods used by the authors: Amplification with reference gene primers provided the estimates of nucleated cell counts. Sequenced by immunoSEQ multiplex PCR; TCRdb stores in-frame clones only, minus some. V and J calls and clone size are as listed in that table; D and trimming were resolved from the DNA. The table records 70,000 or so clones, 75% to 90% of them present only once. The receptor's source is a woman older than 75 with active or convalescent COVID-19. Sequencing was done on a sample of peripheral blood.

The CDR3 region has the DNA TGTGCCAGCTCACACAGTTCGGGACAGGGCATGGGTAATGAAAAACTGTTTTTT. Translating gives CASSHSSGQGMGNEKLFF. This chain connects TRBV18 to TRBJ1-4; 9 bases match TRBD1. The CDR3 contains 18 residues. With V trimmed by 4 bases and J by 4 bases, 13 bases remained unmatched. Germline lookup yields CDR1 KGHSH and CDR2 LQKENI.